A selection of T cell receptor beta chains follows, all from one sample in a study of shared clonotypes between healthy human individuals. Measured with immunoSEQ multiplex PCR; TCRdb has only the in-frame clones, and not every one. Counted here are about 710,000 clones, around 77% occurring once; the ten biggest clones make up under 2%. Sequencing was done on a sample of memory CD4+ T cells sorted from blood. These receptors were collected from a young woman in good health. Both conserved end residues are part of each CDR3. The D gene is left open where the match is weak. Size is omitted from some rows. Given values are once, few, many or a class for expanded clones.

D	J	size	V	CDR3	DNA
-	TRBJ1-2	-	TRBV5-4	CASSLGPLGKANYGYTF	TGTGCCAGCAGCTTGGGACCCCTAGGGAAAGCTAACTATGGCTACACCTTC
TRBD2	TRBJ2-3	-	TRBV7-9	CASSGGTSGRAVDTQYF	TGTGCCAGCAGCGGGGGGACTAGCGGGAGGGCCGTAGATACGCAGTATTTT
-	TRBJ2-1	-	TRBV7-2	CASSTTTLAGYEQFF	TGTGCCAGCAGCACAACGACCTTAGCTGGATATGAGCAGTTCTTC
-	TRBJ1-2	few	TRBV5-4	CASSLDKNYGYTF	TGTGCCAGCAGCTTGGACAAAAACTATGGCTACACCTTC
TRBD2	TRBJ2-5	-	TRBV11-2	CASSDAAGVATQYF	TGTGCCAGCAGCGATGCAGCGGGAGTAGCGACCCAGTACTTC
-	TRBJ1-2	-	TRBV30	CAWSVLVTDSSMEVYGYTF	TGTGCCTGGAGTGTACTCGTAACGGACAGTTCGATGGAAGTCTATGGCTACACCTTC
-	TRBJ2-1	-	TRBV18	CASSPRPRGLHNEQFF	TGTGCCAGCTCACCACGTCCGAGGGGCCTGCACAATGAGCAGTTCTTC
-	TRBJ2-7	-	TRBV5-1	CASSLGGPTVYEQYF	TGCGCCAGCAGCTTGGGGGGCCCGACAGTCTACGAGCAGTACTTC
-	TRBJ2-5	-	TRBV11-2	CASSLRGSWETQYF	TGTGCCAGCAGCTTAAGAGGGAGTTGGGAGACCCAGTACTTC
-	TRBJ1-5	-	TRBV5-1	CASSPDSSNQPQHF	TGCGCCAGCAGCCCGGACAGCAGCAATCAGCCCCAGCATTTT
TRBD2	TRBJ2-3	-	TRBV30	CAWARGLAGVSDTQYF	TGTGCCTGGGCCCGGGGACTAGCGGGAGTATCAGATACGCAGTATTTT
-	TRBJ2-5	-	TRBV7-9	CASSYLWSEYF	TGTGCCAGCAGCTACCTCTGGTCGGAGTACTTC
-	TRBJ2-1	-	TRBV4-2	CASSPNPDWTNYNEQFF	TGTGCCAGCAGTCCAAATCCCGACTGGACGAATTACAATGAGCAGTTCTTC
TRBD2	TRBJ2-3	-	TRBV19	CASSRLAGTTDTQYF	TGTGCCAGTAGTCGGCTAGCGGGAACCACAGATACGCAGTATTTT
TRBD2	TRBJ2-7	-	TRBV5-4	CASHTGGHYEQYF	TGTGCCAGCCACACGGGAGGACACTACGAGCAGTACTTC
-	TRBJ2-1	-	TRBV27	CASSVEGYNEQFF	TGTGCCAGCAGCGTTGAGGGCTACAATGAGCAGTTCTTC
TRBD1	TRBJ2-5	-	TRBV19	CASSINSWTGQETQYF	TGTGCCAGTAGTATCAACTCCTGGACAGGGCAAGAGACCCAGTACTTC
TRBD2	TRBJ2-3	-	TRBV6-5	CASSYSGSDTQYF	TGTGCCAGCAGCTATAGCGGGAGCGATACGCAGTATTTT
-	TRBJ1-5	-	TRBV2	CASSDRVQPQHF	TGTGCCAGCAGTGACAGGGTTCAGCCCCAGCATTTT
TRBD1	TRBJ1-2	few	TRBV5-6	CASILRGRERNGYTF	TGTGCCAGCATCCTTAGGGGGCGCGAGAGGAATGGCTACACCTTC
TRBD2	TRBJ2-7	-	TRBV2	CASSAPAGAYEQYF	TGTGCCAGCAGTGCCCCAGCGGGGGCCTACGAGCAGTACTTC
-	TRBJ2-4	-	TRBV28	CASSPQTGLKNIQYF	TGTGCCAGCAGTCCCCAGACCGGACTCAAAAACATTCAGTACTTC
-	TRBJ1-4	-	TRBV6-1	CANGVEEKLFF	TGTGCCAACGGGGTGGAAGAAAAACTGTTTTTT
-	TRBJ2-2	once	TRBV5-1	CASSLRQGTGELFF	TGCGCCAGCAGCTTGCGGCAGGGCACCGGGGAGCTGTTTTTT
-	TRBJ1-2	-	TRBV27	CASSPQDLRGYTF	TGTGCCAGCAGTCCTCAGGACCTACGAGGCTACACCTTC
-	TRBJ1-2	-	TRBV7-9	CASSLGWPGRVGSTF	TGTGCCAGCAGCTTAGGATGGCCGGGGAGAGTTGGATCCACCTTC
-	TRBJ2-3	-	TRBV7-6	CASSLRGDYTDTQYF	TGTGCCAGCAGCTTACGCGGAGACTACACAGATACGCAGTATTTT
-	TRBJ1-5	-	TRBV10-3	CAIRDHLSNQPQHF	TGTGCCATCAGGGATCACTTGAGCAATCAGCCCCAGCATTTT
TRBD1	TRBJ1-1	-	TRBV18	CASSPPGQGPEAFF	TGTGCCAGCTCACCACCGGGACAGGGACCTGAAGCTTTCTTT
-	TRBJ2-3	-	TRBV5-1	CASSLGDGTTDTQYF	TGCGCCAGCAGCCTCGGGGACGGAACCACAGATACGCAGTATTTT
TRBD2	TRBJ2-1	-	TRBV4-1	CASSQGLATYNEQFF	TGCGCCAGCAGCCAAGGACTAGCAACATACAATGAGCAGTTCTTC
TRBD1	TRBJ2-5	-	TRBV7-8	CASSLQKTGIVETQYF	TGTGCCAGCAGCTTACAGAAGACAGGGATTGTAGAGACCCAGTACTTC
-	TRBJ2-7	-	TRBV18	CASSPRDSLYEQYF	TGTGCCAGCTCACCCCGGGACTCACTTTACGAGCAGTACTTC
-	TRBJ1-1	-	TRBV11-2	CASSLRENTEAFF	TGTGCCAGCAGCTTGAGGGAGAACACTGAAGCTTTCTTT
TRBD1	TRBJ1-4	-	TRBV28	CASRSQGVANEKLFF	TGTGCCAGCAGGTCCCAGGGGGTAGCTAATGAAAAACTGTTTTTT
TRBD2	TRBJ2-7	-	TRBV7-2	CASSFGASGSYEQYF	TGTGCCAGCAGCTTTGGGGCTAGCGGAAGCTACGAGCAGTACTTC
-	TRBJ2-7	-	TRBV6-5	CASRRDTNSYEQYF	TGTGCCAGCAGAAGAGACACCAACTCCTACGAGCAGTACTTC
-	TRBJ1-3	-	TRBV5-8	CASSFSETVGNTIYF	TGTGCCAGCAGCTTCTCCGAGACCGTGGGAAACACCATATATTTT
-	TRBJ2-7	-	TRBV28	CASSEAGTTGTGYEQYF	TGTGCCAGCAGTGAAGCCGGGACAACCGGGACGGGTTACGAGCAGTACTTC
-	TRBJ2-5	few	TRBV28	CASRRDFEETQYF	TGTGCCAGCAGGCGGGACTTCGAAGAGACCCAGTACTTC
-	TRBJ2-7	-	TRBV28	CASRTTGRSYF	TGTGCCAGCAGAACGACAGGGAGGAGCTACTTC
-	TRBJ1-1	-	TRBV7-9	CASSFDTEAFF	TGTGCCAGCAGCTTTGACACTGAAGCTTTCTTT
-	TRBJ1-3	-	TRBV19	CASRRAGYSGNTIYF	TGTGCCAGTAGGAGGGCCGGATACTCTGGAAACACCATATATTTT
-	TRBJ2-2	-	TRBV6-1	CASSDLGRAYTGELFF	TGTGCCAGCAGTGATTTGGGCAGGGCCTACACCGGGGAGCTGTTTTTT
-	TRBJ2-3	-	TRBV27	CASKDRGRSGQYF	TGTGCCAGCAAAGATAGGGGGAGATCGGGGCAGTATTTT
-	TRBJ1-4	-	TRBV5-6	CASSPSGGASNEKLFF	TGTGCCAGCAGCCCCTCGGGGGGGGCCAGTAATGAAAAACTGTTTTTT
-	TRBJ2-7	-	TRBV29-1	CSVGPAGGYEQYF	TGCAGCGTTGGTCCCGCTGGGGGCTACGAGCAGTACTTC
TRBD1	TRBJ2-1	-	TRBV7-3	CASSSGTGLEQFF	TGTGCCAGCAGCTCCGGGACAGGTTTGGAGCAGTTCTTC
TRBD1	TRBJ1-2	-	TRBV5-1	CASRRDRALDYGYTF	TGCGCCAGCAGGCGGGACAGGGCACTCGACTATGGCTACACCTTC
-	TRBJ2-1	-	TRBV5-4	CASSRDSGPYNEQFF	TGTGCCAGCAGCAGGGATAGCGGACCTTACAATGAGCAGTTCTTC
-	TRBJ1-1	-	TRBV25-1	CASSVGGRAFF	TGTGCCAGCAGTGTGGGCGGAAGAGCTTTCTTT
-	TRBJ1-5	-	TRBV4-1	CASSQREGNQPQHF	TGCGCCAGCAGCCAACGCGAGGGAAATCAGCCCCAGCATTTT